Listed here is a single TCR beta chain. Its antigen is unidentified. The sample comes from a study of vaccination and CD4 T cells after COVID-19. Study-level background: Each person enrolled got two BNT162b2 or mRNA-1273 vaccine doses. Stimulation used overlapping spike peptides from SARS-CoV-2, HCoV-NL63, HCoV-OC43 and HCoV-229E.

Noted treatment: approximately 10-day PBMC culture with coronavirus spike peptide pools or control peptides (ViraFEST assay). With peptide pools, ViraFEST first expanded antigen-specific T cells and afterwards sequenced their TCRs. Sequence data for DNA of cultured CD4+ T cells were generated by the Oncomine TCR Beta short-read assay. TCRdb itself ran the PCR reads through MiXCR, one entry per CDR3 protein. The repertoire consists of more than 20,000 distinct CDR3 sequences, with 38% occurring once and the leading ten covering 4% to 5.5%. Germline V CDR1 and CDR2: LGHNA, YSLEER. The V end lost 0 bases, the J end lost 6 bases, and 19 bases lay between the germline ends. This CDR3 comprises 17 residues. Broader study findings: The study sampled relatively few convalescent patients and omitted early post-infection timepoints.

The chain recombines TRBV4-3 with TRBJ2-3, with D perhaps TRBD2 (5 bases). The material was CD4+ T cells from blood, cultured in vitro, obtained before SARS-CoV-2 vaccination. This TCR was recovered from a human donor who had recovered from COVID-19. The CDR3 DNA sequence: TGCGCCAGCAGCCAAGATCTCGGGTTTAGGGCGGGTGATACGCAGTATTTT. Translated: CASSQDLGFRAGDTQYF.